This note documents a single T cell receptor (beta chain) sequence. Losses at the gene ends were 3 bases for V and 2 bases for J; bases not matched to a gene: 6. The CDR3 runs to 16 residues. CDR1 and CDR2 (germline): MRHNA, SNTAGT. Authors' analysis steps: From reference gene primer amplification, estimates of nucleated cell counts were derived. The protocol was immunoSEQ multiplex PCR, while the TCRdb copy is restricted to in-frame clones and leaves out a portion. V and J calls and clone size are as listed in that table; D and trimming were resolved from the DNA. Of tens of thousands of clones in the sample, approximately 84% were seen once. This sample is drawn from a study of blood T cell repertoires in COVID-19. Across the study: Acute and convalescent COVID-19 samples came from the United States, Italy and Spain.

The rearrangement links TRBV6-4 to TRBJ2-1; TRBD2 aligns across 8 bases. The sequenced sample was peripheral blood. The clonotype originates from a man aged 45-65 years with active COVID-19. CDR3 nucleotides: TGTGCCAGCAGTGATCAAGCGGGAGCTGCCTACAATGAGCAGTTCTTC. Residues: CASSDQAGAAYNEQFF.